This is a list of T cell receptor beta chains from one sample in a study of Graves' ophthalmopathy and Graves' hyperthyroidism. From the multiplex PCR reads, TCRdb called clonotypes with MiXCR, one entry per CDR3 protein. The data contain roughly 700,000 distinct CDR3 sequences, roughly 40% of them seen just once; the ten biggest clones take up 35% to 55%. Input material: peripheral blood. The source is an adult man with Graves' ophthalmopathy. Each CDR3 is given with its conserved first and last residue. Each record gives: J gene, D gene, CDR3 length, V gene, clone size, CDR3 protein, CDR3 DNA. The D gene is left open where the match is weak. Part of the rows lack a size; the others show once, few, many or a class for expanded clones.

J: TRBJ2-5; D: .; length: 14; V: TRBV10-3; size: .; CDR3: CASSTGPLKETQYF; DNA: TGTGCCAGCAGCACAGGGCCCTTAAAAGAGACCCAGTACTTC
J: TRBJ1-5; D: TRBD1; length: 14; V: TRBV29-1; size: once; CDR3: CSVGQGGRDQPQHF; DNA: TGCAGCGTGGGACAGGGGGGAAGGGATCAGCCCCAGCATTTT
J: TRBJ2-6; D: .; length: 16; V: TRBV5-1; size: few; CDR3: CASSPLPLSGANVLTF; DNA: TGCGCCAGCAGCCCTTTACCCCTCTCTGGGGCCAACGTCCTGACTTTC
J: TRBJ1-2; D: TRBD1; length: 16; V: TRBV5-5; size: few; CDR3: CASSRQGGRSVSGYTF; DNA: TGTGCCAGCAGCCGCCAGGGGGGTCGGAGCGTAAGTGGCTACACCTTC
J: TRBJ2-2; D: TRBD1; length: 14; V: TRBV25-1; size: .; CDR3: CASRTGTEAGELFF; DNA: TGTGCCAGCAGGACCGGGACAGAAGCCGGGGAGCTGTTTTTT
J: TRBJ2-2; D: TRBD1; length: 16; V: TRBV25-1; size: many; CDR3: CASSLSGGLYTGELFF; DNA: TGTGCCAGCAGTTTGTCAGGGGGCCTTTACACCGGGGAGCTGTTTTTT
J: TRBJ2-7; D: .; length: 16; V: TRBV7-3; size: .; CDR3: CASSEQGGPSPYEQYF; DNA: TGTGCCAGCAGCGAACAGGGTGGCCCCTCTCCTTACGAGCAGTACTTC
J: TRBJ2-5; D: .; length: 16; V: TRBV5-1; size: .; CDR3: CASSLYSRPGQETQYF; DNA: TGCGCCAGCAGCTTGTATTCGCGCCCAGGGCAAGAGACCCAGTACTTC
J: TRBJ1-1; D: .; length: 17; V: TRBV7-8; size: .; CDR3: CASSLRRGGTLNTEAFF; DNA: TGTGCCAGCAGCTTGCGAAGGGGGGGAACCCTGAACACTGAAGCTTTCTTT
J: TRBJ2-7; D: TRBD2; length: 16; V: TRBV2; size: .; CDR3: CASRPKLAVVSYEQYF; DNA: TGTGCCAGCAGACCTAAACTAGCGGTGGTCTCCTACGAGCAGTACTTC
J: TRBJ1-1; D: .; length: 13; V: TRBV25-1; size: .; CDR3: CASVRRVNTEAFF; DNA: TGTGCCAGCGTCCGGAGGGTGAACACTGAAGCTTTCTTT
J: TRBJ2-7; D: TRBD2; length: 17; V: TRBV6-6; size: few; CDR3: CASRRASGTSGRHEQYF; DNA: TGTGCCAGCAGACGGGCGTCAGGGACTAGCGGGAGACACGAGCAGTACTTC
J: TRBJ1-2; D: .; length: 17; V: TRBV15; size: .; CDR3: CATSRRTLSGAGDGYTF; DNA: TGTGCCACCAGCAGAAGAACCCTCTCTGGGGCAGGTGATGGCTACACCTTC
J: TRBJ2-7; D: .; length: 12; V: TRBV20-1; size: few; CDR3: CSARVGAGEQYF; DNA: TGCAGTGCTAGAGTGGGGGCGGGGGAGCAGTACTTC
J: TRBJ1-1; D: .; length: 12; V: TRBV7-9; size: many; CDR3: CASSATGYEAFF; DNA: TGTGCCAGCAGCGCAACAGGGTATGAAGCTTTCTTT
J: TRBJ1-1; D: .; length: 14; V: TRBV7-3; size: .; CDR3: CASSAQGGDTEAFF; DNA: TGTGCCAGCAGCGCCCAAGGGGGGGACACTGAAGCTTTCTTT
J: TRBJ1-4; D: .; length: 16; V: TRBV7-9; size: .; CDR3: CASSLVRRATNEKLFF; DNA: TGTGCCAGCAGCTTAGTCCGCAGGGCAACTAATGAAAAACTGTTTTTT
J: TRBJ1-4; D: .; length: 15; V: TRBV29-1; size: .; CDR3: CSVERTGREMKNCFF; DNA: .
J: TRBJ2-7; D: .; length: 16; V: TRBV2; size: many; CDR3: CASSSRSMTWTSEQYF; DNA: TGTGCCAGCAGTTCTCGTTCCATGACATGGACTTCCGAGCAGTACTTC
J: TRBJ2-7; D: .; length: 11; V: TRBV25-1; size: many; CDR3: CASSVAYEQYF; DNA: TGTGCCAGCAGTGTCGCCTACGAGCAGTACTTC
J: TRBJ1-2; D: .; length: 15; V: TRBV7-9; size: .; CDR3: CASSLSGRESSGYTF; DNA: TGTGCCAGCAGCTTAAGTGGCAGGGAAAGCTCCGGCTACACCTTC
J: TRBJ2-7; D: .; length: 11; V: TRBV20-1; size: many; CDR3: CSATTSYEQYF; DNA: TGCAGTGCAACCACTAGCTACGAGCAGTACTTC
J: TRBJ2-5; D: .; length: 15; V: TRBV9; size: once; CDR3: CASSLVDGMWREQHF; DNA: TGTGCCAGCAGCTTAGTGGACGGGATGTGGCGCGAGCAGCACTTC
J: TRBJ1-1; D: .; length: 12; V: TRBV7-9; size: many; CDR3: CASSSGVTEAFF; DNA: TGTGCCAGCAGCTCAGGGGTTACTGAAGCTTTCTTT
J: TRBJ2-5; D: .; length: 15; V: TRBV10-3; size: many; CDR3: CATRSDRADQETQYF; DNA: TGTGCCACACGGAGCGATCGAGCAGACCAAGAGACCCAGTACTTC
J: TRBJ1-4; D: .; length: 14; V: TRBV29-1; size: .; CDR3: CSVPGETPNEKLFF; DNA: TGCAGCGTCCCTGGGGAGACACCTAATGAAAAACTGTTTTTT
J: TRBJ2-2; D: .; length: 14; V: TRBV7-9; size: few; CDR3: CASSVGTLGGELFF; DNA: TGTGCCAGCAGCGTCGGGACACTTGGCGGGGAGCTGTTTTTT
J: TRBJ2-5; D: .; length: 15; V: TRBV10-3; size: .; CDR3: CASSARDTSLETQYF; DNA: TGTGCCAGCAGTGCCCGGGACACCAGCTTGGAGACCCAGTACTTC
J: TRBJ1-4; D: TRBD1; length: 15; V: TRBV2; size: .; CDR3: CASSSNRGANEKLFF; DNA: TGTGCCAGCAGTTCCAACAGGGGCGCGAATGAAAAACTGTTTTTT
J: TRBJ2-5; D: .; length: 10; V: TRBV29-1; size: many; CDR3: CSVEIETQYF; DNA: TGCAGCGTTGAGATTGAGACCCAGTACTTC
J: TRBJ2-5; D: .; length: 15; V: TRBV27; size: .; CDR3: CASSGTGLGQEAQYF; DNA: TGTGCCAGCAGTGGAACAGGACTCGGTCAAGAGGCCCAGTACTTC
J: TRBJ2-5; D: TRBD1; length: 15; V: TRBV11-2; size: many; CDR3: CASRPYDRVEETQYF; DNA: TGTGCCAGCAGACCCTACGACAGGGTCGAAGAGACCCAGTACTTC
J: TRBJ2-7; D: TRBD1; length: 15; V: TRBV20-1; size: .; CDR3: CSVAGTGAGAYEQYF; DNA: TGCAGCGTTGCCGGGACAGGGGCAGGAGCCTACGAGCAGTACTTC
J: TRBJ1-2; D: .; length: 13; V: TRBV5-5; size: few; CDR3: CASSPDTYYGYTF; DNA: TGTGCCAGCAGCCCTGACACATACTATGGCTACACCTTC
J: TRBJ2-5; D: TRBD2; length: 19; V: TRBV7-2; size: .; CDR3: CASSLLGWGSGRAGETQYF; DNA: TGTGCCAGCAGCTTATTAGGTTGGGGTAGCGGGAGGGCCGGGGAGACCCAGTACTTC
J: TRBJ1-5; D: .; length: 17; V: TRBV24-1; size: many; CDR3: CATSDRPLDRFNQPQHF; DNA: TGTGCCACCAGTGATCGCCCTCTGGACAGATTCAATCAGCCCCAGCATTTT
J: TRBJ1-5; D: TRBD1; length: 15; V: TRBV24-1; size: many; CDR3: CATSDSGTENQPQHF; DNA: TGTGCCACCAGTGACTCCGGGACAGAGAATCAGCCCCAGCATTTT
J: TRBJ1-1; D: .; length: 10; V: TRBV25-1; size: .; CDR3: CAWRAISAFF; DNA: TGTGCCTGGAGGGCAATTTCAGCTTTCTTT
J: TRBJ2-7; D: .; length: 13; V: TRBV10-3; size: .; CDR3: CASSPTGTYERYF; DNA: TGTGCCAGCAGTCCGACCGGGACGTACGAGCGGTACTTC
J: TRBJ2-7; D: .; length: 16; V: TRBV11-2; size: .; CDR3: CASSLVYRASSYEQYF; DNA: TGTGCCAGCAGCTTAGTTTACCGGGCGAGCTCCTACGAGCAGTACTTC
J: TRBJ2-5; D: .; length: 10; V: TRBV29-1; size: .; CDR3: CSVGSGAQYF; DNA: TGCAGCGTTGGATCCGGGGCCCAGTACTTC
J: TRBJ2-7; D: TRBD1; length: 15; V: TRBV7-9; size: .; CDR3: CASSGQGGGSYEQYF; DNA: TGTGCCAGCAGTGGACAGGGAGGCGGGTCCTACGAGCAGTACTTC
J: TRBJ1-5; D: .; length: 13; V: TRBV19; size: many; CDR3: CASSITVNQPQHF; DNA: TGTGCCAGTAGTATAACAGTCAATCAGCCCCAGCATTTT